This entry concerns a single T cell receptor beta chain. Its antigen remains unknown. The PCR ran on 60 Vbeta and 13 Jbeta primers. TCRdb's table, derived via immunoSEQ multiplex PCR, lists solely in-frame clones and lacks some. In the table there are 95,000 to 150,000 clones, roughly 70% of which are singletons. The germline V and J ends were trimmed by 2 bases and 2 bases, with 14 bases remaining between them. The CDR3 runs 16 residues. Germline V gene sequence: CDR1 SGHDT, CDR2 YYEEEE. Donors were ostensibly healthy at sampling, although undocumented immune exposures were probable. The sample is drawn from a study of cytomegalovirus exposure and HLA in healthy donors. Study-wide background: Researchers previously reported finding 90 million to 130 million unique TCR beta sequences from about 170 million T cells.

Study-level results: Associated with cytomegalovirus, according to the listing, were 150 to 200 TCR beta chains. The classifier, whose performance was assessed in both the original and validation cohorts, reportedly diagnosed cytomegalovirus status with high specificity and sensitivity.

The specimen sequenced was PBMCs. J is TRBJ1-3 and V is TRBV5-6; D may be TRBD1 (6 bases). The clonotype originates from a woman aged 40 to 50 in good health and CMV-seronegative. The CDR3 coding sequence is TGTGCCAGCAGCTTATTACAGGGAAACGCTGGAAACACCATATATTTT. This gives the protein CASSLLQGNAGNTIYF.